This T cell receptor beta chain was retrieved from a study of OX40 agonist ivuxolimab in advanced cancers. Profiled with immunoSEQ multiplex PCR; TCRdb holds only in-frame clones, not every one. The sample yields around 84,000 clones, around 94% seen once. V was clipped by 6 bases and J by 5 bases; unmatched bases: 7. Germline CDR1 and CDR2: LNHDA and SQIVND (reference sequence). This CDR3 spans 14 amino acids. The chain recombines TRBV19 with TRBJ1-1; TRBD1 aligns across 9 bases. The material was CD4+ or CD8+ T cells sorted from blood, obtained in a trial of the OX40 agonist ivuxolimab. The sequence derives from an adult with an advanced solid tumor such as melanoma, head and neck, liver or kidney cancer. This chain's CDR3 is CASSFDRGRTEAFF. DNA of the CDR3: TGTGCCAGTAGCTTCGACAGGGGGAGGACTGAAGCTTTCTTT.